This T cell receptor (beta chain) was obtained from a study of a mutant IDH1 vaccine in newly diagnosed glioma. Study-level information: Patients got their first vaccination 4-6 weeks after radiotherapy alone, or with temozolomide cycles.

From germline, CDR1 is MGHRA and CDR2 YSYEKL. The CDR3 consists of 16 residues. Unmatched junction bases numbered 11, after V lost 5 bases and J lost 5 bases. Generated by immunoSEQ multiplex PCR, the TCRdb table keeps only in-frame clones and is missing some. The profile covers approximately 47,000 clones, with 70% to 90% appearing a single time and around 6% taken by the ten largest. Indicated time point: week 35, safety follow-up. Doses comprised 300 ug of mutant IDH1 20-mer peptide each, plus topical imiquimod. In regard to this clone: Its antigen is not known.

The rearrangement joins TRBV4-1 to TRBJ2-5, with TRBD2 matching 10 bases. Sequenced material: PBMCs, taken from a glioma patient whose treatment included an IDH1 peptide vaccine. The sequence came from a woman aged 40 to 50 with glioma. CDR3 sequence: CASSVSGGSFGETQYF. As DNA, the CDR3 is TGCGCCAGCAGCGTTAGCGGGGGGTCCTTTGGGGAGACCCAGTACTTC.